One and the same sample provided the 13 T cell receptor beta chains below, sequenced in a study of cytomegalovirus exposure and HLA in healthy donors. The assay was immunoSEQ multiplex PCR, and TCRdb's table has in-frame clones only and misses some. The data contain about 180,000 clones, around 86% of them singletons. The sample was PBMCs. The receptors derive from a young man in good health and CMV-seropositive.

The rearrangement joins TRBV5-6 to TRBJ1-2; 8 nucleotides align to TRBD1. Germline V lookup: CDR1 SGHDT, CDR2 YYEEEE. Losses at the gene ends were 4 bases for V and 4 bases for J; bases not matched to a gene: 6. The CDR3 loop spans 14 amino acids. The CDR3 sequence is CASSDRGMRYGYTF. CDR3 nucleotide sequence: TGTGCCAGCAGCGACAGGGGAATGCGCTATGGCTACACCTTC.

The rearrangement links TRBV4-3 to TRBJ2-1; 14 nucleotides match TRBD2. Germline assignment: CDR1 LGHNA and CDR2 YSLEER. The CDR3 is 18 amino acids. V lost 1 base and J lost 2; bases outside the gene matches: 4. CDR3 loop: CASSQGLAGGGAYNEQFF. CDR3 nucleotides: TGCGCCAGCAGCCAAGGACTAGCGGGAGGGGGGGCCTACAATGAGCAGTTCTTC.

The gene calls are TRBV6-1 and TRBJ2-7; a possible D gene is TRBD2 (5 bases). CDR1 is MNHNS and CDR2 is SASEGT in the germline V gene. The CDR3 runs to 14 residues. V shed 6 bases and J shed 0 bases, with 12 bases lying between them. The CDR3 sequence: CASSKSSISYEQYF. CDR3 bases: TGTGCCAGCAGCAAATCTAGCATCTCCTACGAGCAGTACTTC.

The chain recombines TRBV6-6 with TRBJ2-7, with 10 bases aligning to TRBD2. Germline V lookup: CDR1 MNHNY, CDR2 SVGAGI (reference sequence). V trimming: 6 bases; J trimming: 3 bases; junction bases outside the gene matches: 8. There are 15 residues in the CDR3. In DNA, the CDR3 is TGTGCCAGCAGCTTACCCCTAGCGGGGGTCTACGAGCAGTACTTC. It translates to CASSLPLAGVYEQYF.

This sequence joins TRBV9 and TRBJ2-5, with no clear D. V was trimmed by 0 bases and J by 1 base, leaving 7 bases between them. The CDR3 runs 14 residues. Germline CDR1 SGDLS, CDR2 YYNGEE. The DNA for the CDR3 is TGTGCCAGCAGCGTAGGGGCAGTCCAAGAGACCCAGTACTTC. Its translation: CASSVGAVQETQYF. Full variable domain (missing parts from reference TRBV9 and TRBJ2-5): DSGVTQTPKHLITATGQRVTLRCSPRSGDLSVYWYQQSLDQGLQFLIQYYNGEERAKGNILERFSAQQFPDLHSELNLSSLELGDSALYFCASSVGAVQETQYFGPGTRLLVL.

This clone has only a few counts. J is TRBJ1-5 and V is TRBV19, with 7 nucleotides matching TRBD1. The CDR3 is 14 amino acids. V shed 6 bases and J 6 bases; nucleotides not matched to a gene: 8. The V gene's germline CDR1 is LNHDA and CDR2 SQIVND (reference sequence). The CDR3 DNA reads TGTGCCAGTAGACCCAGGGGGGCAAGTCAGCCCCAGCATTTT. Protein sequence: CASRPRGASQPQHF.

This clone was recorded once. V is TRBV30 and J is TRBJ2-3; tentative D call: TRBD1 (6 bases). Germline V gene data show CDR1 as GTSNPN and CDR2 as SVGIG (reference sequence). Deletions cut 2 bases from V and 1 base from J, with 19 bases between. CDR3 length: 17 amino acids. The CDR3 DNA reads as TGTGCCTGGAGTCCCTCCGACTGGGGGCCCGGCACAGATACGCAGTATTTT. Its translation is CAWSPSDWGPGTDTQYF.

The V call is TRBV2, the J call TRBJ2-4; D uncertain. There are 15 residues in the CDR3. Between the trimmed V and J ends, which lost 8 bases and 3 bases, there was a span of 17 bases. Germline V gene data show CDR1 as SNHLY and CDR2 as FYNNEI. The CDR3 sequence: CASGSTAAGKNIQYF. The CDR3 DNA sequence: TGTGCCAGCGGATCGACGGCAGCAGGCAAAAACATTCAGTACTTC.

A word on this clone: Other nucleotide sequences from this sample produce the same CDR3. The gene calls are TRBV5-1 and TRBJ2-7, with 9 nucleotides matching TRBD2. There are 13 residues in the CDR3. Unmatched junction bases numbered 4, after V lost 4 bases and J lost 5 bases. From germline, CDR1 is SGHRS and CDR2 YFSETQ. This CDR3 is CASSLGLANEQYF. As DNA, the CDR3 is TGCGCCAGCAGCCTAGGACTAGCGAACGAGCAGTACTTC. The entire variable domain, with the rest obtained from reference TRBV5-1 and TRBJ2-7, is as follows: KAGVTQTPRYLIKTRGQQVTLSCSPISGHRSVSWYQQTPGQGLQFLFEYFSETQRNKGNFPGRFSGRQFSNSRSEMNVSTLELGDSALYLCASSLGLANEQYFGPGTRLTVT.

This clone came up a few times. The V and J genes are TRBV6-5 and TRBJ2-7; 9 bases fit TRBD1. The CDR3 covers 13 residues. CDR1 and CDR2 from the germline V gene are MNHEY and SVGAGI. The trim removed 2 bases at V and 5 bases at J, leaving 1 base unmatched. The DNA of the CDR3 is TGTGCCAGCAGTTACCGGGACAGGGACGAGCAGTACTTC. Amino acid sequence: CASSYRDRDEQYF.

V gene TRBV7-9 combines with J gene TRBJ2-7; D is possibly TRBD1 (5 bases). Germline-derived CDR1 and CDR2 are SEHNR and FQNEAQ (reference sequence). CDR3 length: 13 residues. V lost 7 bases and J lost 8, with 18 bases in between. CDR3 DNA sequence: TGTGCCAGCATCTTCCAGGGTAGGGGAAAGCAGTACTTC. This gives the protein CASIFQGRGKQYF.

The chain has TRBV30 and TRBJ1-6; D possibly corresponds to TRBD1 (5 bases). CDR3 length equals 17 residues. Germline V gene data show CDR1 as GTSNPN and CDR2 as SVGIG (reference sequence). Trimming removed 6 bases at V and 0 bases at J, with 18 bases between. The CDR3 sequence is CACTIGAVSSYNSPLHF. The CDR3, as DNA: TGTGCCTGTACAATAGGGGCTGTTAGCTCCTATAATTCACCCCTCCACTTT.

The V call is TRBV28, the J call TRBJ2-1; D possibly corresponds to TRBD2 (6 bases). The CDR3 is made up of 16 amino acids. V lost 5 bases to trimming and J lost 10 bases, with 24 bases between them. Germline V gives CDR1 MDHEN, CDR2 SYDVKM. CDR3 nucleotide sequence: TGTGCCAGCAGTCCCGGATGGGCAGGCACGGCGGGAGAGCAGTTCTTC. Translating it yields CASSPGWAGTAGEQFF.